What follows are 9 T cell receptor beta chains derived from one specimen sequenced in a study of long-term antiretroviral therapy in people with HIV. Researchers ran immunoSEQ v3.0 at survey level. Using immunoSEQ multiplex PCR, the repertoire was profiled, and TCRdb retains in-frame clones only, with some absent. This repertoire shows under 45,000 clones, less than 95% found once; its top ten account for roughly 2.2%. The input for sequencing was unsorted PBMCs, taken around 9.2 years after starting antiretroviral therapy. These receptors all stem from a man under 40 with HIV.

The chain has TRBV19 and TRBJ1-4; D uncertain. The CDR3 loop spans 15 amino acids. V shed 0 bases and J shed 0 bases, with 5 bases lying between them. CDR1 and CDR2 from the germline V gene are LNHDA and SQIVND (reference sequence). CDR3 nucleotides: TGTGCCAGTAGTATAGATGTTGCAACTAATGAAAAACTGTTTTTT. As protein: CASSIDVATNEKLFF.

J is TRBJ2-7 and V is TRBV27; D not resolved. The CDR3 spans 12 residues. Trimming cost V 3 bases and J 7 bases, with 10 bases left between them. In germline, CDR1 is MNHEY, CDR2 SMNVEV (reference sequence). The CDR3 DNA is TGTGCCAGCAGTTTTGGTGGGGAAGAGCAGTACTTC. It specifies CASSFGGEEQYF.

The chain uses TRBV23-1 and TRBJ1-4; D is possibly TRBD1 (5 bases). TRBV23-1 is annotated as an ORF whose role is uncertain. This CDR3 is 13 amino acids long. Between the trimmed V and J ends, which lost 7 bases and 12 bases, there was a span of 18 bases. DNA for the CDR3: TGCGCCAGCACTTACCCATCCAAAGGGGAACTGTTTTTT. Protein sequence: CASTYPSKGELFF.

The J gene is TRBJ2-7, the V gene TRBV19, with TRBD2 matching over 7 bases. The CDR3 is made up of 13 amino acids. Trimming cost V 1 base and J 3 bases; bases outside gene matches: 0. Germline loops: CDR1 LNHDA, CDR2 SQIVND (reference sequence). The CDR3, as DNA: TGTGCCAGTAGTATAGGGACTAGCTACGAGCAGTACTTC. Amino acids: CASSIGTSYEQYF.

This chain uses TRBV28 with TRBJ2-3; TRBD1 might be the D (6 bases). Trimming stripped 8 bases from V and 6 bases from J, with 18 bases between. CDR1 is MDHEN, CDR2 SYDVKM, per germline. This CDR3 has 14 residues. CDR3 region: CASVGTLTRDTQYF. The CDR3 nucleotides are TGTGCCAGCGTCGGGACATTGACAAGGGATACGCAGTATTTT.

The chain joins TRBV5-4 to TRBJ2-5; D gene unclear. Deletions cut 0 bases from V and 3 bases from J, with 9 bases between. The CDR3 consists of 14 residues. Germline V gives CDR1 SGHNT, CDR2 YYREEE (reference sequence). CDR3 region: CASSLEGWKETQYF. In DNA form, the CDR3 reads TGTGCCAGCAGCTTGGAGGGATGGAAAGAGACCCAGTACTTC.

This sequence joins TRBV5-1 and TRBJ2-1, with D possibly matching TRBD1 (6 bases). This CDR3 is 14 amino acids long. Germline V gene data show CDR1 as SGHRS and CDR2 as YFSETQ. The V end lost 1 base, the J end lost 5 bases, and 10 bases lay between the germline ends. The CDR3 sequence is CASSLPRQDNEQFF. In nucleotides, the CDR3 is TGCGCCAGCAGCTTGCCCAGACAGGACAATGAGCAGTTCTTC.

This chain joins TRBV7-8 and TRBJ1-4; no firm D call. Germline V gives CDR1 SGHVS, CDR2 FQNEAQ. V dropped 6 bases and J dropped 12 bases, with 14 bases sitting between them. This CDR3 region has 12 residues. Here the CDR3 reads CASSSSPWELFF. Here the CDR3 DNA reads TGTGCCAGCAGTTCAAGTCCCTGGGAACTGTTTTTT.

This clone was detected a few times. The V gene is TRBV2, the J gene TRBJ2-7, with D perhaps given as TRBD1 or TRBD2 (6 bases each). CDR3 length: 15 residues. V was trimmed by 6 bases and J by 4 bases, leaving 19 bases between them. From germline, CDR1 is SNHLY and CDR2 FYNNEI. CDR3 in DNA: TGTGCCAGCAGCGATGGAAGGGGGGTACAATACGAGCAGTACGTC. Amino acid sequence: CASSDGRGVQYEQYV.